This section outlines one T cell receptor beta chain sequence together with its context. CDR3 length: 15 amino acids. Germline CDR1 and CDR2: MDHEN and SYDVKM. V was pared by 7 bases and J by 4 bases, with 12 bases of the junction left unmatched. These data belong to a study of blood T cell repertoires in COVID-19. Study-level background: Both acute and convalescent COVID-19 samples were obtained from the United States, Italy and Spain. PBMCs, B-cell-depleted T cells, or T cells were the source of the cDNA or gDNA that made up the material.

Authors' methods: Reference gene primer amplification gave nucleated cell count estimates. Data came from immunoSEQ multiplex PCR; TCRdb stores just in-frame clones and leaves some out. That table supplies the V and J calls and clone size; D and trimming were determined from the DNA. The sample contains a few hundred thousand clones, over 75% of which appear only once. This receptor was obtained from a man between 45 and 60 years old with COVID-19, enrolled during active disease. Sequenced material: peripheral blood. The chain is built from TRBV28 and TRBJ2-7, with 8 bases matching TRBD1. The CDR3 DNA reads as TGTGCCAGCACCTCCTACGGGACAGGACGTTACGAGCAGTACTTC. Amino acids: CASTSYGTGRYEQYF.